This record looks at one T cell receptor (beta chain) sequence and its context. A J-beta primer mix and a sample-barcoded 5' primer were used in a second PCR of roughly 7 to 12 cycles. The template-switch adaptor was a 5' adaptor with 12 random nucleotides. It tagged each cDNA molecule. TCRdb re-called the 5' RACE reads through MiXCR, storing one row per CDR3 protein. The data show about 1.1 million distinct CDR3 sequences, with about two fifths seen just once and under 15% held by the top ten. Deletions cut 2 bases from V and 3 bases from J, with 7 bases between. Germline V CDR1 and CDR2: SGHVS, FNYEAQ. The CDR3 loop spans 13 amino acids. The entry originates in a study of blood T cells in healthy people across ages.

The TCR sequence derives from a man younger than 30 in good health. The chain carries TRBV7-6 and TRBJ1-1; no clear D gene. Sequenced sample: blood. The CDR3 bases are TGTGCCAGCAGCTTATGGAGTGACACTGAAGCTTTCTTT. Protein: CASSLWSDTEAFF.